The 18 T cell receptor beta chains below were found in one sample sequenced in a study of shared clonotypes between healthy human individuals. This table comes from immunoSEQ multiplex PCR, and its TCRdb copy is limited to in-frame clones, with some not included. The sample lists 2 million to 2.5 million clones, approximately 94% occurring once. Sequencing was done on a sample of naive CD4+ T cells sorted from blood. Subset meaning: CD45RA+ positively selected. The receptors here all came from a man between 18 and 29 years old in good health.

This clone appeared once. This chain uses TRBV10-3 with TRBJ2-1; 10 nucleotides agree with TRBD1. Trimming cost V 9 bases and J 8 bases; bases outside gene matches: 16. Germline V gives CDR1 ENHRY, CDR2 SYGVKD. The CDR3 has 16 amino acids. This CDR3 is CAIRRGGTGVMDEQFF. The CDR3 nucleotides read TGTGCCATAAGAAGGGGAGGGACAGGGGTCATGGATGAGCAGTTCTTC.

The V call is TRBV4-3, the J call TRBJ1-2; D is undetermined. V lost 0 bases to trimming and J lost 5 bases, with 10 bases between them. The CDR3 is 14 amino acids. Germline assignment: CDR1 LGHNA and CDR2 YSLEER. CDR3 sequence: CASSQEIGRYGYTF. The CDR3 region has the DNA TGCGCCAGCAGCCAAGAAATAGGGCGGTATGGCTACACCTTC.

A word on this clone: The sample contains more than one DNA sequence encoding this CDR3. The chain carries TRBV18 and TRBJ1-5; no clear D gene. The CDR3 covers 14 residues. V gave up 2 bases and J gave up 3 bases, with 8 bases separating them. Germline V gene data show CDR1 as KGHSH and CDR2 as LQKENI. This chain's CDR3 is CASSPESLNQPQHF. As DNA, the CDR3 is TGTGCCAGCTCACCAGAGAGTCTCAATCAGCCCCAGCATTTT.

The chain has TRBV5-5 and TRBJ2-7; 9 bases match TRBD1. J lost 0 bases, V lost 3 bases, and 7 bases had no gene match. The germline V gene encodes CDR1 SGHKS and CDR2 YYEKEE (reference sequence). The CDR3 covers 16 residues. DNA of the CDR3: TGTGCCAGCAGCTCCGGACAGGGGTCGAGCTCCTACGAGCAGTACTTC. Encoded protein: CASSSGQGSSSYEQYF. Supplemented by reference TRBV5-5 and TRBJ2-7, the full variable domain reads DAGVTQSPTHLIKTRGQQVTLRCSPISGHKSVSWYQQVLGQGPQFIFQYYEKEERGRGNFPDRFSARQFPNYSSELNVNALLLGDSALYLCASSSGQGSSSYEQYFGPGTRLTVT.

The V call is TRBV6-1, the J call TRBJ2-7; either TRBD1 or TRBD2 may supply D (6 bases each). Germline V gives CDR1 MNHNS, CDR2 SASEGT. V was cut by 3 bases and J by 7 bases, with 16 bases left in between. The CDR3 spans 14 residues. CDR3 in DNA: TGTGCCAGCAGTGATTGGGGGGCCCCCCTGGAGCAGTACTTC. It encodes CASSDWGAPLEQYF.

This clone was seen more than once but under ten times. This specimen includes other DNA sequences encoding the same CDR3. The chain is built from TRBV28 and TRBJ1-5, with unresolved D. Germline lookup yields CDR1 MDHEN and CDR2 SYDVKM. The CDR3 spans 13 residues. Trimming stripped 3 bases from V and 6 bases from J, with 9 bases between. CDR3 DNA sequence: TGTGCCAGCAGTTTGGGCAGTAGTCAGCCCCAGCATTTT. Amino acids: CASSLGSSQPQHF.

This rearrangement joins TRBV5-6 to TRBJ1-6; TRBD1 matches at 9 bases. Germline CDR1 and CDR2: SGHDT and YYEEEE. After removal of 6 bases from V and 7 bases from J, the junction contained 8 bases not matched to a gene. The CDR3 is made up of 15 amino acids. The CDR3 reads CASTPSGTGNSPLHF. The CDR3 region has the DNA TGTGCCAGCACCCCCTCGGGGACAGGGAATTCACCCCTCCACTTT.

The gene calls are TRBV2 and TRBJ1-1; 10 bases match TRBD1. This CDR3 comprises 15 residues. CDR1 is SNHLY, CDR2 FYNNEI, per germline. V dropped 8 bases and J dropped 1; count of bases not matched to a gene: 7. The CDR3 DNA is TGTGCCAGCGACGACAGGGGGCGGGGGAACACTGAAGCTTTCTTT. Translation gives CASDDRGRGNTEAFF.

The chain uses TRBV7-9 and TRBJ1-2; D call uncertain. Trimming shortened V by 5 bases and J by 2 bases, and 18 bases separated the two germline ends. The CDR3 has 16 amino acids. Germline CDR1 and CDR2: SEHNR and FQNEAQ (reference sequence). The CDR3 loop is CASSPSSHGANYGYTF. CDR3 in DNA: TGTGCCAGCAGCCCGTCCTCGCACGGCGCGAACTATGGCTACACCTTC.

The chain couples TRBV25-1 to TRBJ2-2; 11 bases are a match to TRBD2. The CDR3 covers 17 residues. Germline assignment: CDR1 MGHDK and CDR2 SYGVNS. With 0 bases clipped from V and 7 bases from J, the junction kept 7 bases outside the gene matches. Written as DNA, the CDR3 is TGTGCCAGCAGTGAATACGGGACTAGCGGTGCTCGCGGGGAGCTGTTTTTT. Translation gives CASSEYGTSGARGELFF.

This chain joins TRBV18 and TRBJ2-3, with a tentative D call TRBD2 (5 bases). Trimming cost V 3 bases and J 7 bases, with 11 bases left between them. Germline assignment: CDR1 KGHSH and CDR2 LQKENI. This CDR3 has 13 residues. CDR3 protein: CASSPLEGNTQYF. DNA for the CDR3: TGTGCCAGCTCACCCCTCGAGGGAAATACGCAGTATTTT.

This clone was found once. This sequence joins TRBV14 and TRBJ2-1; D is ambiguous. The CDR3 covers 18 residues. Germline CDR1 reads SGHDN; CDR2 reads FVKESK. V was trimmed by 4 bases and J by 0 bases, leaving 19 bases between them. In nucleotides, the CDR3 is TGTGCCAGCAGCCGATTAACCCCTCACCGTCTCTCCTACAATGAGCAGTTCTTC. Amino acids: CASSRLTPHRLSYNEQFF.

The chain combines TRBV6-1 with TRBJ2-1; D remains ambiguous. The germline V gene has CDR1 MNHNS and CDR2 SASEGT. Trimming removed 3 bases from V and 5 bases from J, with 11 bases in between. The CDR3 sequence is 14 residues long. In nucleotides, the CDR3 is TGTGCCAGCAGTGACCGAAGACCAAACAATGAGCAGTTCTTC. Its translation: CASSDRRPNNEQFF.

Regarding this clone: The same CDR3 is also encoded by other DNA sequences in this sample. The CDR3 region is CAISESSEQYF. As DNA, the CDR3 is TGTGCCATCAGTGAAAGTTCCGAGCAGTACTTC. This chain links TRBV10-3 with TRBJ2-7; D not resolved. CDR3 length: 11 residues. Trimming stripped 3 bases from V and 6 bases from J, with 6 bases between. Germline V gene data show CDR1 as ENHRY and CDR2 as SYGVKD.

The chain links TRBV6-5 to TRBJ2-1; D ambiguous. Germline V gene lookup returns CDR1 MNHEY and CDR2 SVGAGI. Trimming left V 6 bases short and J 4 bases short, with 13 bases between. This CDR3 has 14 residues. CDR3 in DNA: TGTGCCAGCAGGTTCCAAACAGAGTACAATGAGCAGTTCTTC. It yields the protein CASRFQTEYNEQFF.

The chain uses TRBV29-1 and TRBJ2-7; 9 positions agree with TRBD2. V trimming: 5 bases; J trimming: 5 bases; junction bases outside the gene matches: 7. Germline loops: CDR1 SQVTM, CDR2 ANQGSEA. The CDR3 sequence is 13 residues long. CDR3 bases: TGCAGCGTTAGCGGGAGGCTCCAGGACGAGCAGTACTTC. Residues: CSVSGRLQDEQYF.

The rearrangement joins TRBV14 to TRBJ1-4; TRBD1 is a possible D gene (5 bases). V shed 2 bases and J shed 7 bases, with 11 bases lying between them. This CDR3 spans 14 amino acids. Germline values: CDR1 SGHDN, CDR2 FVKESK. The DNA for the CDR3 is TGTGCCAGCAGCCAACCCGGGGGAAGTGAAAAACTGTTTTTT. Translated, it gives CASSQPGGSEKLFF.

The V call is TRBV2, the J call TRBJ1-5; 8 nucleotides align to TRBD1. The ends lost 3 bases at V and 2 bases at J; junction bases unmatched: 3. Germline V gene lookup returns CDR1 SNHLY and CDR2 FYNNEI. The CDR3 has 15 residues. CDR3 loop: CASSEDREGNQPQHF. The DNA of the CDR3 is TGTGCCAGCAGTGAGGACAGGGAGGGCAATCAGCCCCAGCATTTT.